Sequencing of this TCR beta chain was carried out in a study of blood T cell repertoires in COVID-19. Trimming removed 5 bases from V and 7 bases from J; junction bases left unmatched: 6. The CDR3 has 13 residues. Per the germline V gene, CDR1 is MNHEY and CDR2 is SVGAGI. Original data processing: Researchers report that nucleated cell counts were estimated from reference gene primer amplification. Sequenced by immunoSEQ multiplex PCR; TCRdb stores in-frame clones only, minus some. V, J and clone size reflect that table, while D and trimming were determined from the DNA. The table shows some 70,000 clones, with roughly 85% occurring only once.

The rearrangement joins TRBV6-5 to TRBJ1-2; 8 positions match TRBD1. This receptor was identified in a woman aged 60-75 years with acute or convalescent COVID-19. The sequenced sample consisted of peripheral blood. CDR3 DNA: TGTGCCAGCAGTCGGACAGGGCGTCGTGGCTACACCTTC. The encoded protein is CASSRTGRRGYTF.